This T cell receptor (beta chain) was sequenced in a study of blood T cell repertoires in COVID-19. Whole-study context: Samples representing acute and convalescent COVID-19 were sourced from the United States, Italy and Spain.

In the original analysis: Nucleated cell number was recorded as an estimate derived from reference gene primer amplification. Assay used: immunoSEQ multiplex PCR; TCRdb lists only in-frame clones, some missing. D and trimming come from the DNA, and the V and J calls and clone size come from that table. The sample lists 150,000 to 250,000 clones; 70% to 80% were seen once. Germline V CDR1 and CDR2: SGHKS, YYEKEE (reference sequence). The CDR3 runs to 15 residues. J lost 0 bases, V lost 4 bases, and 4 bases had no gene match. The chain is built from TRBV5-5 and TRBJ1-5; 7 nucleotides line up with TRBD1. This sequence was found in a woman aged 40 to 50 with COVID-19, enrolled during active disease. Source material: peripheral blood. CDR3 bases: TGTGCCAGCAGCGTCCGGGACAGTAGCAATCAGCCCCAGCATTTT. Translating it yields CASSVRDSSNQPQHF.